One and the same sample provided the 2 T cell receptor beta chains below, sequenced in a study of blood T cells in healthy people across ages. The authors ran a second PCR of about 6 to 11 cycles using a sample-barcoded 5' primer and a J-beta primer mix. Via MiXCR, TCRdb re-called the 5' RACE reads, giving one row per CDR3 protein. This table holds about 1,000,000 distinct CDR3 sequences, roughly 45% found once. Sequencing used blood. These receptor sequences come from a woman aged 55-70 years in good health.

This clonotype was seen more than once but under ten times. The J gene is TRBJ2-7, the V gene TRBV15; tentatively, D is TRBD2 (5 bases). Germline V CDR1 and CDR2: LNHNV, YYDKDF (reference sequence). The V gene lost 0 bases and the J gene lost 5 bases, with 17 bases spanning the gap. The CDR3 runs 16 residues. This CDR3 is CATSRDWASPLDEQYF. CDR3 DNA sequence: TGTGCCACCAGCAGAGACTGGGCTAGCCCTTTGGACGAGCAGTACTTC.

A word on this clonotype: Possible read error: a much larger clone is one base away. The chain recombines TRBV7-2 with TRBJ1-2; no clear D. Trimming took 2 bases from V and 1 from J, leaving 8 bases between them. CDR1 SGHTA and CDR2 FQGNSA come from the germline V gene. The CDR3 totals 14 residues. The CDR3 DNA reads as TGTACCAGCAGCTTACAAGCGCATAACTATGGCTACACCTTC. Its protein product is CTSSLQAHNYGYTF.